This record covers a single TCR beta chain. In germline, CDR1 is SQVTM, CDR2 ANQGSEA. After removal of 6 bases from V and 4 bases from J, the junction contained 12 bases not matched to a gene. CDR3 length equals 14 residues. Original processing notes: Reference gene primer amplification gave nucleated cell count estimates. The assay was immunoSEQ multiplex PCR, and TCRdb's table has in-frame clones only and misses some. V and J calls and clone size are given by that table; D and trimming were obtained from the DNA. Of around 99,000 clones in the sample, approximately 87% were seen once. This sample is part of a study of blood T cell repertoires in COVID-19. About the research overall: Whether acute or convalescent, the COVID-19 samples came from the United States, Italy and Spain. PBMCs, B-cell-depleted T cells, or T cells provided the cDNA or gDNA that made up the material.

The TCR was taken from a woman aged 55 to 70 with acute or convalescent COVID-19. The chain has TRBV29-1 and TRBJ2-7, with 7 bases fitting TRBD2. The material sequenced was peripheral blood. CDR3 coding DNA: TGCAGCGTGGGAACCGGGACGGGGGGATACGAGCAGTACTTC. Its protein is CSVGTGTGGYEQYF.